Sequencing of this T cell receptor beta chain was carried out in a study of response to subunit inactivated influenza vaccine. TCRdb re-called the RT-PCR reads with MiXCR, one entry per CDR3 protein. The sample includes 750,000 to 850,000 distinct CDR3 sequences, around a sixth of them seen just once. Study-wide results and limits: New T cells are recruited in small numbers by each seasonal influenza vaccination, according to the authors' suggestion.

The CDR3 loop spans 12 amino acids. The germline V and J ends were trimmed by 7 bases and 8 bases, with 15 bases remaining between them. The V gene's germline CDR1 is SQVTM and CDR2 ANQGSEA. This clonotype was observed a few times. What it recognizes is unknown. The TCR comes from a man between 50 and 59 years old who received an inactivated influenza vaccine. Sequencing was performed on PBMCs from blood, taken roughly 5 days after vaccination. J is TRBJ2-1 and V is TRBV29-1, with a possible D match to TRBD2 (6 bases). The CDR3 is CSGGTPGDEQFF. CDR3 bases: TGCAGCGGCGGGACCCCCGGTGATGAGCAGTTCTTC.